This T cell receptor beta chain comes out of a study of T cell responses to AZD1222 COVID-19 vaccine. The CDR3 consists of 17 residues. Germline V lookup: CDR1 SGHTA, CDR2 FQGTGA. V gave up 5 bases and J gave up 6 bases, with 20 bases separating them. Only in-frame clones appear in the TCRdb table, and some are missing; sequencing was by immunoSEQ multiplex PCR. This table has around 140,000 clones, roughly 90% appearing once. A note on this clone: Its antigen is not known.

Study-level results: The breadth and depth of Spike-specific TCRs increased once two AZD1222 doses had been given. No repertoire was sampled before or during the peak T cell response, only after it. The sample set comprised mostly white British donors with more females, and clonal diversity was possibly underestimated.

The source material was peripheral blood, sampled on day 0 of AZD1222 vaccination. The V and J genes are TRBV7-3 and TRBJ2-6; TRBD1 or TRBD2 may be the D gene (6 bases each). The source of this sequence is an adult in good health. The CDR3 bases are TGTGCCAGCAGCCTGCGGGATTGGACAGTCGAGGCCAACGTCCTGACTTTC. Its protein product is CASSLRDWTVEANVLTF.